This TCR beta chain is drawn from a study of CD8 T cells in Susac syndrome. CD8+ and CD4+ T cells from blood underwent TCR beta sequencing. After extraction with the RNeasy kit, about 0.5 to 1 ug of the RNA was reverse transcribed using random hexamers. Amplification of TCR beta CDR3 used immunoSEQ multiplex PCR across 54 Vbeta and 13 Jbeta. TCRdb independently ran MiXCR on the immunoSEQ multiplex PCR reads; one entry per CDR3 protein. The sample records about 280,000 distinct CDR3 sequences, about 85% being singletons. Germline lookup yields CDR1 SGHRS and CDR2 YFSETQ. The CDR3 runs to 14 residues. J gave up 4 bases and V 7 bases, and 9 bases lay outside the gene matches.

V usage is TRBV5-1 and J usage is TRBJ1-2; TRBD1 matches at 8 bases. The sequencing sample was made of CD8+ T cells from PBMCs. The source of this sequence is a human donor with multiple sclerosis. The CDR3 DNA sequence: TGCGCCAGCGGTTTGGACAGGGTCTCCTATGGCTACACCTTC. Translated: CASGLDRVSYGYTF.